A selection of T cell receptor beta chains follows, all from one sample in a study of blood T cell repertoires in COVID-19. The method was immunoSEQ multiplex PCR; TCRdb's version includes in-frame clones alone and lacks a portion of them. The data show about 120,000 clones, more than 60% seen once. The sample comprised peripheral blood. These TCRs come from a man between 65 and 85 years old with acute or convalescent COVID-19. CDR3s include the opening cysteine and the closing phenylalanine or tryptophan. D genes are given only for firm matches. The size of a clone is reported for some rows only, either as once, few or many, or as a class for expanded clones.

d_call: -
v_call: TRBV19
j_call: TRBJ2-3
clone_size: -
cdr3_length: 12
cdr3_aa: CASGDSPDTQYF
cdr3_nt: TGTGCCAGTGGGGACTCGCCAGATACGCAGTATTTT

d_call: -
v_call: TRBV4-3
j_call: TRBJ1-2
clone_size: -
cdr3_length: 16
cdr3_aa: CASSQDQAWTPYGYTF
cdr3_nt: TGCGCCAGCAGCCAAGATCAGGCCTGGACACCCTATGGCTACACCTTC

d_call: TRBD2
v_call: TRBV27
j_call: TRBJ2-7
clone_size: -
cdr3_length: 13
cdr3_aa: CASMRGTSGEQYF
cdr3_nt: TGTGCCAGCATGAGGGGGACTAGTGGCGAGCAGTACTTC

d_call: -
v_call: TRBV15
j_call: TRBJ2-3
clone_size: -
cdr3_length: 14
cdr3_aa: CATSRDLVAYTQYF
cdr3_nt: TGTGCCACCAGCAGAGATCTTGTAGCGTACACGCAGTATTTT

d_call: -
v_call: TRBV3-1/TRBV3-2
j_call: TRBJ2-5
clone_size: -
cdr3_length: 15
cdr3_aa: CASSQVVVQGETQYF
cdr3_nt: TGTGCCAGCAGCCAAGTCGTAGTCCAGGGAGAGACCCAGTACTTC

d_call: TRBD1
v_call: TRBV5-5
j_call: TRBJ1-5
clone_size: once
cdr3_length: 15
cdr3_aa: CASSGQGGRNQPQHF
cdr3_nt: TGTGCCAGCAGCGGACAGGGAGGGCGCAATCAGCCCCAGCATTTT

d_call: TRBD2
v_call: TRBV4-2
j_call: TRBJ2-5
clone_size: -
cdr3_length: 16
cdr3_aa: CASSPSTSGRGKTQYF
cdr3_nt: TGTGCCAGCAGTCCTTCTACTAGCGGGAGGGGAAAGACCCAGTACTTC

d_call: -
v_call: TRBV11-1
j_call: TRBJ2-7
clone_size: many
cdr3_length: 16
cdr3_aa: CASTSKRGALTYEQYF
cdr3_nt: TGTGCCAGCACCTCTAAACGGGGGGCCCTCACCTACGAGCAGTACTTC

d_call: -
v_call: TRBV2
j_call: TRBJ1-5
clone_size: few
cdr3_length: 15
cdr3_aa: CASSDRVTRNQPQHF
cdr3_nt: TGTGCCAGCAGTGACAGGGTCACGCGCAATCAGCCCCAGCATTTT

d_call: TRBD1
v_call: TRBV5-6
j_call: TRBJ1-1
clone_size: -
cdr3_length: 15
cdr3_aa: CASSLRGPGNTEAFF
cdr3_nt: TGTGCCAGCAGTTTGAGGGGGCCGGGAAACACTGAAGCTTTCTTT

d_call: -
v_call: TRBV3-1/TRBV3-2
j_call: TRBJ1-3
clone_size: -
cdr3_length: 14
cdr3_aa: CASSLGLSGNTIYF
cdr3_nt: TGTGCCAGCAGCCTGGGGCTCTCTGGAAACACCATATATTTT

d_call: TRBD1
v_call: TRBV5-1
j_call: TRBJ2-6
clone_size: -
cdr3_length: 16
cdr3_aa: CASSIGQAAGANVLTF
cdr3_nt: TGCGCCAGCAGCATAGGACAGGCCGCTGGGGCCAACGTCCTGACTTTC

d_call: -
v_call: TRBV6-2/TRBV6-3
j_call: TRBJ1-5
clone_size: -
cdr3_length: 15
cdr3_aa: CASSYSAGANQPQHF
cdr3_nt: TGTGCCAGCAGTTACTCGGCAGGGGCTAATCAGCCCCAGCATTTT

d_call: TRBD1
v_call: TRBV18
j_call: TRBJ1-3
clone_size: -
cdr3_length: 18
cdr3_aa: CASSPPGQGSNRQNTIYF
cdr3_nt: TGTGCCAGCTCACCACCGGGACAGGGGTCCAACCGGCAAAACACCATATATTTT

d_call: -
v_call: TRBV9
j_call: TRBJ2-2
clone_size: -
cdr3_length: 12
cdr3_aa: CASSLSTGELFF
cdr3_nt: TGTGCCAGCAGCCTTAGTACCGGGGAGCTGTTTTTT

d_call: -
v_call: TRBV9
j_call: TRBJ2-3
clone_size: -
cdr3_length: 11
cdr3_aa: CASSRGNTQYF
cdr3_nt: TGTGCCAGCAGCCGAGGAAATACGCAGTATTTT

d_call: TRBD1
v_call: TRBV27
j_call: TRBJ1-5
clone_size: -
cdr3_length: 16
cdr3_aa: CASSFFYRGSFQPQHF
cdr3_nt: TGTGCCAGCAGTTTTTTCTACAGGGGAAGTTTCCAGCCCCAGCATTTT

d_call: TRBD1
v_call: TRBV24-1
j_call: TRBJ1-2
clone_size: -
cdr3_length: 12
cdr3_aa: CATSRTGVGYTF
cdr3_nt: TGTGCCACCAGCAGGACAGGGGTAGGCTACACCTTC

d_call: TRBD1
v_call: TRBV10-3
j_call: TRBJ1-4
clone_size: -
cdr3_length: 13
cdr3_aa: CAIRTGAREKLFF
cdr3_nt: TGTGCCATACGGACAGGGGCACGAGAAAAACTGTTTTTT

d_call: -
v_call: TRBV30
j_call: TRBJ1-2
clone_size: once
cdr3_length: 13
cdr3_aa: CAWSVQDIYGYTF
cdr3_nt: TGTGCCTGGAGTGTACAGGACATCTATGGCTACACCTTC

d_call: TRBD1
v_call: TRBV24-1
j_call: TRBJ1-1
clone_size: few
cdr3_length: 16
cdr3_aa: CATSEPQGTLNTEAFF
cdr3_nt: TGTGCCACCAGTGAGCCACAGGGGACCTTGAACACTGAAGCTTTCTTT

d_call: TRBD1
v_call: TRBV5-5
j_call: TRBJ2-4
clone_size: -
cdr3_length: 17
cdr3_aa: CASSPQSPDREINIQYF
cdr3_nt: TGTGCCAGCAGCCCACAAAGCCCGGACAGGGAGATAAACATTCAGTACTTC

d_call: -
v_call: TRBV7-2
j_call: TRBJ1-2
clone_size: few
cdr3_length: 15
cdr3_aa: CASSLDPGSPYGYTF
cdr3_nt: TGTGCCAGCAGCTTAGACCCAGGGTCCCCTTATGGCTACACCTTC

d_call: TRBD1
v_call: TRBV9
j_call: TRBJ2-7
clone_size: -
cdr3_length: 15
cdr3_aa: CASSPVGTGAYEQYF
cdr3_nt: TGTGCCAGCAGCCCAGTAGGGACAGGGGCATACGAGCAGTACTTC